Below are 22 T cell receptor beta chains sequenced from a single sample in a study of blood T cell repertoires in COVID-19. Repertoires were generated with immunoSEQ multiplex PCR, while TCRdb's copy carries only in-frame clones and drops some. The profile shows just over 85,000 clones, approximately 90% of them singletons. Sequenced: peripheral blood. The source is a man aged 50-60 years with acute or convalescent COVID-19.

The genes are TRBV16 and TRBJ2-3, with 11 bases fitting TRBD2. J lost 4 bases, V lost 2 bases, and 2 bases had no gene match. The CDR3 totals 15 residues. Germline V gives CDR1 KGHSY, CDR2 FQNENV. CDR3: CASSQEGLAADTQYF. CDR3 DNA: TGTGCCAGCAGCCAAGAGGGACTAGCGGCAGATACGCAGTATTTT.

The chain uses TRBV5-1 and TRBJ1-2; D perhaps matches TRBD1 (6 bases). Germline loops: CDR1 SGHRS, CDR2 YFSETQ. The V end was cut by 0 bases, the J end by 8 bases, with 23 bases between. The CDR3 runs to 17 residues. The DNA of the CDR3 is TGCGCCAGCAGCTTGGATCCTACGGTGAGGGGACAAAACGGCTACACCTTC. Encoded protein: CASSLDPTVRGQNGYTF.

The chain joins TRBV28 to TRBJ1-2; 8 bases fit TRBD1. The CDR3 spans 17 residues. Unmatched junction bases numbered 7, after V lost 1 base and J lost 0 bases. CDR1 is MDHEN, CDR2 SYDVKM, per germline. The CDR3 sequence is CASSLSGGGRANYGYTF. In nucleotides, the CDR3 is TGTGCCAGCAGTTTATCAGGGGGCGGAAGAGCTAACTATGGCTACACCTTC.

This clone was observed once. J is TRBJ2-7 and V is TRBV5-1; 8 bases match TRBD2. Trimming cost V 0 bases and J 4 bases; bases outside gene matches: 3. The CDR3 runs 14 residues. Germline CDR1 reads SGHRS; CDR2 reads YFSETQ. In DNA form, the CDR3 reads TGCGCCAGCAGCTTGGGTCCGGGGGGGTACGAGCAGTACGTC. Protein product: CASSLGPGGYEQYV.

This chain connects TRBV5-5 to TRBJ1-1; no reliable D call. Trimming took 0 bases from V and 7 from J, leaving 10 bases between them. In germline, CDR1 is SGHKS, CDR2 YYEKEE (reference sequence). This CDR3 is 13 amino acids long. The CDR3 is CASSLVTALEAFF. The CDR3 DNA reads as TGTGCCAGCAGCTTGGTCACAGCCCTTGAAGCTTTCTTT.

The chain uses TRBV3-1 (or the pseudogene TRBV3-2) and TRBJ2-1; TRBD2 matches at 13 bases. This CDR3 is built from 17 residues. The germline V gene encodes CDR1 LGHDT and CDR2 YNNKEL (reference sequence). V shed 5 bases, J shed 9 bases, and the junction held 13 bases outside the gene matches. This chain's CDR3 is CASSKSPTSGGAFEQFF. The CDR3 DNA is TGTGCCAGCAGCAAATCCCCCACTAGCGGGGGGGCCTTTGAGCAGTTCTTC.

This sequence joins TRBV30 and TRBJ1-6; 7 bases line up with TRBD1. V dropped 3 bases and J dropped 9; count of bases not matched to a gene: 8. The germline V gene encodes CDR1 GTSNPN and CDR2 SVGIG (reference sequence). The CDR3 totals 14 residues. DNA for the CDR3: TGTGCCTGGAGCCTGGCCAACAGGGGTTCACCCCTCCACTTT. It codes for CAWSLANRGSPLHF.

This clone was seen a single time. V gene TRBV12-3 or TRBV12-4 combines with J gene TRBJ2-7, with D unclear. With 5 bases removed from V and 3 bases from J, the gap between germline ends came to 11 bases. CDR3 length: 13 amino acids. The CDR3 DNA sequence: TGTGCCAGCAGTATAGGGTCGGGCTACGAGCAGTACTTC. Its translation is CASSIGSGYEQYF.

The J gene is TRBJ1-5, the V gene TRBV5-1, with 8 positions matching TRBD1. The CDR3 sequence is 13 residues long. Germline V gene lookup returns CDR1 SGHRS and CDR2 YFSETQ. The junction had 3 bases not matched to a gene; V was cut back by 5 bases and J by 5 bases. CDR3 DNA sequence: TGCGCCAGCAGACAGGACAGGGATCAGCCCCAGCATTTT. Amino acid sequence: CASRQDRDQPQHF.

The chain recombines TRBV29-1 with TRBJ1-2; TRBD1 is a possible D gene (5 bases). The V gene's germline CDR1 is SQVTM and CDR2 ANQGSEA. The CDR3 consists of 13 residues. The V end was cut by 2 bases, the J end by 7 bases, with 14 bases between. The CDR3 sequence: CSVERQGVGGYTF. The CDR3 nucleotides are TGCAGCGTTGAAAGGCAGGGTGTCGGTGGCTACACCTTC.

The CDR3 here is CASSDSSYNSPLHF. The CDR3 coding sequence is TGTGCCAGCAGCGACAGCTCCTATAATTCACCCCTCCACTTT. The chain combines TRBV9 with TRBJ1-6; D gene unclear. Germline CDR1 is SGDLS and CDR2 is YYNGEE. The CDR3 runs to 14 residues. Trimming took 3 bases from V and 0 from J, leaving 4 bases between them. The complete variable domain, with remaining parts taken from reference TRBV9 and TRBJ1-6, reads DSGVTQTPKHLITATGQRVTLRCSPRSGDLSVYWYQQSLDQGLQFLIQYYNGEERAKGNILERFSAQQFPDLHSELNLSSLELGDSALYFCASSDSSYNSPLHFGNGTRLTVT.

The gene calls are TRBV15 and TRBJ1-2; a possible D gene is TRBD1 (6 bases). V lost 3 bases to trimming and J lost 2 bases, with 10 bases between them. Germline CDR1 is LNHNV and CDR2 is YYDKDF (reference sequence). CDR3 length equals 14 residues. The CDR3 bases are TGTGCCACCAGCAGGACCACAGGGAACTATGGCTACACCTTC. Its protein is CATSRTTGNYGYTF.

The chain recombines TRBV2 with TRBJ1-5; TRBD1 aligns across 9 bases. CDR1 is SNHLY and CDR2 is FYNNEI in the germline V gene. This CDR3 is built from 16 residues. Losses at the gene ends were 6 bases for V and 4 bases for J; bases not matched to a gene: 10. CDR3 sequence reads: CASRAPTGGSNQPQHF. The DNA of the CDR3 is TGTGCCAGCAGAGCCCCCACAGGGGGCTCGAATCAGCCCCAGCATTTT. Combining the CDR3 with reference TRBV2 and TRBJ1-5 gives the whole variable domain EPEVTQTPSHQVTQMGQEVILRCVPISNHLYFYWYRQILGQKVEFLVSFYNNEISEKSEIFDDQFSVERPDGSNFTLKIRSTKLEDSAMYFCASRAPTGGSNQPQHFGDGTRLSIL.

The rearrangement joins TRBV9 to TRBJ2-2; tentative D call: TRBD2 (5 bases). The V end lost 5 bases, the J end lost 4 bases, and 27 bases lay between the germline ends. CDR1 is SGDLS and CDR2 is YYNGEE in the germline V gene. The CDR3 consists of 19 residues. The CDR3 DNA follows: TGTGCCAGCAGGGATATCGTGTCCGACGGGCGTGCGGGCACCGGGGAGCTGTTTTTT. Translating it yields CASRDIVSDGRAGTGELFF.

The genes are TRBV27 and TRBJ1-1; D perhaps matches TRBD1 (5 bases). CDR1 is MNHEY and CDR2 is SMNVEV in the germline V gene (reference sequence). Between the trimmed V and J ends, which lost 5 bases and 0 bases, there was a span of 10 bases. This CDR3 comprises 14 residues. The chain's CDR3 is CASSPDSMNTEAFF. The CDR3 DNA reads as TGTGCCAGCAGTCCTGACAGTATGAACACTGAAGCTTTCTTT.

This chain connects TRBV10-3 to TRBJ1-5, with TRBD1 as a possible D gene (5 bases). The CDR3 covers 15 residues. Trimming took 4 bases from V and 1 from J, leaving 11 bases between them. Looked up from germline, CDR1 is ENHRY and CDR2 is SYGVKD. In DNA, the CDR3 is TGTGCCATCAGTGCGCAAGGGGCGAGCAATCAGCCCCAGCATTTT. Translating gives CAISAQGASNQPQHF.

This chain links TRBV7-2 with TRBJ1-2; TRBD1 agrees at 7 bases. Losses at the gene ends were 1 base for V and 4 bases for J; bases not matched to a gene: 12. The CDR3 consists of 17 residues. CDR1 is SGHTA, CDR2 FQGNSA, per germline. The CDR3 DNA reads TGTGCCAGCAGCTTAGGACAGGGACCCGCCGCGGGCTATGGCTACACCTTC. It codes for CASSLGQGPAAGYGYTF.

This sequence joins TRBV7-9 and TRBJ1-1, with 8 bases identical to TRBD1. Trimming removed 3 bases from V and 6 bases from J; junction bases left unmatched: 6. The germline CDR1 and CDR2 sequences are SEHNR and FQNEAQ (reference sequence). This CDR3 is built from 14 residues. The CDR3 sequence is CASSFGTGVAEAFF. In DNA, the CDR3 is TGTGCCAGCAGCTTCGGGACAGGCGTCGCTGAAGCTTTCTTT.

The V gene is TRBV7-2, the J gene TRBJ2-1; 12 bases agree with TRBD2. Germline CDR1 SGHTA, CDR2 FQGNSA. The J segment lost 6 bases and the V segment lost 6 bases, leaving 6 bases of the junction unmatched. The CDR3 extends over 15 amino acids. The CDR3 coding sequence is TGTGCCAGCAGTGTCAGACTAGCGGGGGTCAATGAGCAGTTCTTC. This sequence encodes CASSVRLAGVNEQFF.

This clone was picked up a small number of times. The rearrangement uses TRBV3-1 (or the pseudogene TRBV3-2) and TRBJ2-3; a possible D gene is TRBD2 (6 bases). The CDR3 totals 14 residues. The V gene's germline CDR1 is LGHDT and CDR2 YNNKEL (reference sequence). V was pared by 2 bases and J by 4 bases, with 10 bases between. CDR3 coding DNA: TGTGCCAGCAGCCAACGGGGGAGGCCAGATACGCAGTATTTT. Translation gives CASSQRGRPDTQYF.

A single count supports this clone. The chain is built from TRBV7-2 and TRBJ2-3, with 8 bases that match TRBD2. The CDR3 runs 17 residues. Trimming cost V 5 bases and J 1 base; bases outside gene matches: 11. The germline CDR1 and CDR2 sequences are SGHTA and FQGNSA. CDR3 sequence reads: CASSVRVRRGGTDTQYF. The CDR3 DNA is TGTGCCAGCAGCGTTCGTGTGAGGCGGGGGGGCACAGATACGCAGTATTTT.

The chain carries TRBV9 and TRBJ2-7; D perhaps matches TRBD1 (7 bases). Germline assignment: CDR1 SGDLS and CDR2 YYNGEE. This CDR3 is 14 amino acids long. The V end was cut by 5 bases, the J end by 3 bases, with 15 bases between. CDR3 nucleotide sequence: TGTGCCAGCAGTCACGGAGGGACAGACTACGAGCAGTACTTC. As protein: CASSHGGTDYEQYF.